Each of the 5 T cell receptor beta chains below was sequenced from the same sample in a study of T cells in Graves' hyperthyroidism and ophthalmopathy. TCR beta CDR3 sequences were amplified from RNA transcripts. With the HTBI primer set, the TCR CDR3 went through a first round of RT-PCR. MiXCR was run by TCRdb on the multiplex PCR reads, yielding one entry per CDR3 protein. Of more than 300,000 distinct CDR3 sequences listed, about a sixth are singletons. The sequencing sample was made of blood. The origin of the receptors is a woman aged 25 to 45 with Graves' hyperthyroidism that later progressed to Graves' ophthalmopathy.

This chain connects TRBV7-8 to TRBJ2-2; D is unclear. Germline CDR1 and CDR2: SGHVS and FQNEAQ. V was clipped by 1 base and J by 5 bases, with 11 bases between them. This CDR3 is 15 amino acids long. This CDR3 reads CASSLEVDQTGELFF. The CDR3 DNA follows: TGTGCCAGCAGCTTAGAGGTCGACCAGACCGGGGAGCTGTTTTTT.

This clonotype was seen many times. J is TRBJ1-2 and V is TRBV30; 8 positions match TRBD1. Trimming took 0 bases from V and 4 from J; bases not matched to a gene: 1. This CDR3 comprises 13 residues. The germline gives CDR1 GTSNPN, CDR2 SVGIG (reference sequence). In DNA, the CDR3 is TGTGCCTGGAGTGTGACAGGGGCCTATGGCTACACCTTC. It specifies CAWSVTGAYGYTF.

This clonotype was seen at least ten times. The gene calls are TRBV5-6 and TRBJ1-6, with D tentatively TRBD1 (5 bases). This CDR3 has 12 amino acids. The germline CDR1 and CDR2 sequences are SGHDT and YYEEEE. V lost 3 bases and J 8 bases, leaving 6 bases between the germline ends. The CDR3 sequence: CASSWGYSPLHF. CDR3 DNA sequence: TGTGCCAGCAGCTGGGGGTATTCACCCCTCCACTTT. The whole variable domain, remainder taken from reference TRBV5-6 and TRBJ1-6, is DAGVTQSPTHLIKTRGQQVTLRCSPKSGHDTVSWYQQALGQGPQFIFQYYEEEERQRGNFPDRFSGHQFPNYSSELNVNALLLGDSALYLCASSWGYSPLHFGNGTRLTVT.

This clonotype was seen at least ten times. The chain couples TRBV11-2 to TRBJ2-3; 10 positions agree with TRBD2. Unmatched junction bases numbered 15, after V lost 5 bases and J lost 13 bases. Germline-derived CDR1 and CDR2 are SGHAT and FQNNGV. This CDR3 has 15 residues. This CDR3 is CASSDTGTSAGREYF. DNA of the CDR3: TGTGCCAGCAGCGATACGGGGACTAGCGCGGGACGTGAGTATTTT. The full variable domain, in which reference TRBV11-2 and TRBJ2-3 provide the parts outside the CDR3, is EAGVAQSPRYKIIEKRQSVAFWCNPISGHATLYWYQQILGQGPKLLIQFQNNGVVDDSQLPKDRFSAERLKGVDSTLKIQPAKLEDSAVYLCASSDTGTSAGREYFGPGTRLTVL.

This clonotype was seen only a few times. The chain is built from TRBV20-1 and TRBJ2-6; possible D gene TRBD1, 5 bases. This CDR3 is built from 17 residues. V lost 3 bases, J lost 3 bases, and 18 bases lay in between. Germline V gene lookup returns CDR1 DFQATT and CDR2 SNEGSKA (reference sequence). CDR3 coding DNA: TGCAGTGCTAGGTTGGACAAACCGAAGGGTGGGGCCAACGTCCTGACTTTC. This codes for CSARLDKPKGGANVLTF.